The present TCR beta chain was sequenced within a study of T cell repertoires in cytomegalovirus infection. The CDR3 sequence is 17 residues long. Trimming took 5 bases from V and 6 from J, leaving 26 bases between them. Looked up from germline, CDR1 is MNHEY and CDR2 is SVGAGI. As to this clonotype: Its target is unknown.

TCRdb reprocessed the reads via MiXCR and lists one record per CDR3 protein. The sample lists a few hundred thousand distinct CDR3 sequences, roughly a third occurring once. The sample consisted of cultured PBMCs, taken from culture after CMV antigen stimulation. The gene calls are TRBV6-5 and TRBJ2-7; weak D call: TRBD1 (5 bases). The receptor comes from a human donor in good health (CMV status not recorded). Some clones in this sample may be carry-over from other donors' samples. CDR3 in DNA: TGTGCCAGCAGTCATTACCCTTACTCAGAGAAAAGGGGCGAGCAGTACTTC. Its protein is CASSHYPYSEKRGEQYF.